This TCR beta chain was observed in a study of blood T cells in healthy people across ages. This clonotype was recorded a few times. Germline V CDR1 and CDR2: SGHRS, YFSETQ. The CDR3 has 16 residues. V was clipped by 4 bases and J by 5 bases; unmatched bases: 13. Next came a second PCR, run for about 7 to 12 cycles, which used a sample-barcoded 5' primer along with a J-beta primer mix. TCRdb processed the 5' RACE reads anew with MiXCR; each CDR3 protein has one entry. The sample consists of around 2 million distinct CDR3 sequences, about 39% of them appearing once. The rearrangement joins TRBV5-1 to TRBJ2-7; 9 bases match TRBD1. The sequence came from a human donor in good health. Sample: blood. The CDR3 bases are TGCGCCAGCAGCGCCGGGACAGGGAAATCTGTGAACGAGCAGTACTTC. Protein sequence: CASSAGTGKSVNEQYF.